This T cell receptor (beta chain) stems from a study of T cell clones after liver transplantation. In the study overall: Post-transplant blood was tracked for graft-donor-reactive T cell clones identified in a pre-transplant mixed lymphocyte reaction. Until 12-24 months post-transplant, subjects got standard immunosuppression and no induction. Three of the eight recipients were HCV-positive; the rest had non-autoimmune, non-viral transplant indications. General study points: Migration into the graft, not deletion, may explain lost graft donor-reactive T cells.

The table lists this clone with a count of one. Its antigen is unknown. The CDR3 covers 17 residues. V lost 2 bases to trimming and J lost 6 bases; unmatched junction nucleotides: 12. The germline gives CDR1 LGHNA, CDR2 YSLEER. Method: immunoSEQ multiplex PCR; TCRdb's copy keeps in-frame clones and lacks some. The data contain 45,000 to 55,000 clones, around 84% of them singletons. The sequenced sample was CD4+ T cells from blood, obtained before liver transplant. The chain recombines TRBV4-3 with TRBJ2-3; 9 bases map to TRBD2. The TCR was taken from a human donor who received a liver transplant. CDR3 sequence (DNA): TGCGCCAGCAGCCAAAACTGGAGAGCGGGAGGCGGGGATACGCAGTATTTT. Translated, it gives CASSQNWRAGGGDTQYF.